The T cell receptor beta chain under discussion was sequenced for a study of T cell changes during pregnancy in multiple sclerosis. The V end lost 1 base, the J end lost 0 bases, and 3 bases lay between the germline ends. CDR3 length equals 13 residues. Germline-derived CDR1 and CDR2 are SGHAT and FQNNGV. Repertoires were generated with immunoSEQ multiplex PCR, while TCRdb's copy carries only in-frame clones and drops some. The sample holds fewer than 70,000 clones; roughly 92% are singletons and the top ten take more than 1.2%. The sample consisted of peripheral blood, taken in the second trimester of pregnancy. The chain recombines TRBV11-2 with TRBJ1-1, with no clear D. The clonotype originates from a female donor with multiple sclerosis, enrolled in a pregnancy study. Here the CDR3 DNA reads TGTGCCAGCAGCTTAGCATTGAACACTGAAGCTTTCTTT. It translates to CASSLALNTEAFF.